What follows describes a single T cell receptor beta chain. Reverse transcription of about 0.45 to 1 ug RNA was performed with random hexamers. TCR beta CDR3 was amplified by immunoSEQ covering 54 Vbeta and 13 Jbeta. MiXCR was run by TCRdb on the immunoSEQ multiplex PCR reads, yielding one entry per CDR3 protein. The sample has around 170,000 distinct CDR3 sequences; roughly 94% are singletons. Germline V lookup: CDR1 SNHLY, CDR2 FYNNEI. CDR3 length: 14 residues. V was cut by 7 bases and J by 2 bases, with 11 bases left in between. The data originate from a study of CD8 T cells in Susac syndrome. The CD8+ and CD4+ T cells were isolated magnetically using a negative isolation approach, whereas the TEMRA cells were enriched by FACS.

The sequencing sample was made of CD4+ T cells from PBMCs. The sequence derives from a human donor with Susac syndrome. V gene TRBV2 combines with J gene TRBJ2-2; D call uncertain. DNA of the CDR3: TGTGCCAGCAAAGGTGCCATTAACACCGGGGAGCTGTTTTTT. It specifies CASKGAINTGELFF.